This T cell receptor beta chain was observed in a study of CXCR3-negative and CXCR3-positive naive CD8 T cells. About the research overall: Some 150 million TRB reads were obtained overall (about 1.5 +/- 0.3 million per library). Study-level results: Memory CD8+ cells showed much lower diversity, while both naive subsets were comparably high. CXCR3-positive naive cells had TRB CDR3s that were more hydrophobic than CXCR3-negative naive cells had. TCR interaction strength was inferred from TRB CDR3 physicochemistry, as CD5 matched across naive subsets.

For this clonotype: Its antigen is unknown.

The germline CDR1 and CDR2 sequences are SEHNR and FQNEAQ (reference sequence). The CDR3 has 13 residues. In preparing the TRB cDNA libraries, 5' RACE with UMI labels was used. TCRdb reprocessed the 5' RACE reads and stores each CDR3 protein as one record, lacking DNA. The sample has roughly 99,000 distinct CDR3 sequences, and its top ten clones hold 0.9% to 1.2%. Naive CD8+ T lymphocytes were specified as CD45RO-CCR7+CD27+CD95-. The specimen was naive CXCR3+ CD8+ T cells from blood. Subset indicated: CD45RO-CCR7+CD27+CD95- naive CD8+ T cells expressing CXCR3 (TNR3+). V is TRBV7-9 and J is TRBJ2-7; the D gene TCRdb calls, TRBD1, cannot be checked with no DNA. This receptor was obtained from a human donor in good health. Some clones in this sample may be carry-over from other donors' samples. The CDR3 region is CASSPGTVWEQYF.